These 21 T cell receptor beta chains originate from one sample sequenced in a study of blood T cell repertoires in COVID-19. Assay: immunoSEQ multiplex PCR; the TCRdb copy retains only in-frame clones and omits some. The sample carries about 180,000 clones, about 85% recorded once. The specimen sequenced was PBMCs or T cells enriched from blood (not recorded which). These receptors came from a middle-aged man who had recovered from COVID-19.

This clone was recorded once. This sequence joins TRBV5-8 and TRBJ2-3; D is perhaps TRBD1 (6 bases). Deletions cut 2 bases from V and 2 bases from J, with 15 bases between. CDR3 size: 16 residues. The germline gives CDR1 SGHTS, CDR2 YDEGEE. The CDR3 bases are TGTGCCAGCAGCTTAGGACAGAGGGCCGTCACAGATACGCAGTATTTT. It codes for CASSLGQRAVTDTQYF.

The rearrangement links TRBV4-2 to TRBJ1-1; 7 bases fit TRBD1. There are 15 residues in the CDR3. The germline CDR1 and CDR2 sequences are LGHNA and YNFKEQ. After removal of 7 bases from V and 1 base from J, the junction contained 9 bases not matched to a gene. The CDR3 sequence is CASILTGTENTEAFF. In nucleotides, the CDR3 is TGTGCCAGCATCTTGACCGGGACAGAGAACACTGAAGCTTTCTTT.

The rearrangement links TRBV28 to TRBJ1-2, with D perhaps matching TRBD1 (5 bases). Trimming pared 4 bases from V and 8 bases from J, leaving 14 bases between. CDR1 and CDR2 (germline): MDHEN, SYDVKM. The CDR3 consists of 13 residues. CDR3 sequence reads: CASSSSLGEGYTF. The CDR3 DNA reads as TGTGCCAGCAGTTCCTCGTTAGGGGAAGGCTACACCTTC.

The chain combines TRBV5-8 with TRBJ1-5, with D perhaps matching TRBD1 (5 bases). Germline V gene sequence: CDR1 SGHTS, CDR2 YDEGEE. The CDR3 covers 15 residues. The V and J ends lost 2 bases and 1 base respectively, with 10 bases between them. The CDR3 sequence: CASSFGGLSNQPQHF. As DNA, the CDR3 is TGTGCCAGCAGCTTCGGGGGATTGAGCAATCAGCCCCAGCATTTT.

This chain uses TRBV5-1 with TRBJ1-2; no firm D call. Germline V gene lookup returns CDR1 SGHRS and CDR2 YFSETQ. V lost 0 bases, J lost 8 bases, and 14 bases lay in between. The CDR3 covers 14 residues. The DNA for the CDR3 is TGCGCCAGCAGCTTGGATTCCCTAGTCCAGGGCTACACCTTC. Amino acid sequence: CASSLDSLVQGYTF.

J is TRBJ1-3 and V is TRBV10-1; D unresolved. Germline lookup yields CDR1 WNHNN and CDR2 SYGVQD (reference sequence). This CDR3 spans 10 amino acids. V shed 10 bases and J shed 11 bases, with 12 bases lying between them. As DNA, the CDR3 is TGCGCCACCCCCGGGAGGCCCATATATTTT. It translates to CATPGRPIYF.

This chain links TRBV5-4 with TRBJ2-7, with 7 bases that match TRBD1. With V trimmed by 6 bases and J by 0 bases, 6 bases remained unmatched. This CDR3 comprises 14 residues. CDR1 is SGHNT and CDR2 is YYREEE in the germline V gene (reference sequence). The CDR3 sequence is CASKRQGSSYEQYF. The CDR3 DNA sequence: TGTGCCAGCAAAAGACAGGGTAGCTCCTACGAGCAGTACTTC.

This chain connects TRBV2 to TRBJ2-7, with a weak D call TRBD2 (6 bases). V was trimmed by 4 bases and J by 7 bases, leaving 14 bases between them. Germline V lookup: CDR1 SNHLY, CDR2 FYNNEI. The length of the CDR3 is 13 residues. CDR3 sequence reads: CASSVIGAGEQYF. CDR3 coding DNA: TGTGCCAGCAGTGTAATAGGGGCGGGGGAGCAGTACTTC. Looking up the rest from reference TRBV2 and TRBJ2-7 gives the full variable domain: EPEVTQTPSHQVTQMGQEVILRCVPISNHLYFYWYRQILGQKVEFLVSFYNNEISEKSEIFDDQFSVERPDGSNFTLKIRSTKLEDSAMYFCASSVIGAGEQYFGPGTRLTVT.

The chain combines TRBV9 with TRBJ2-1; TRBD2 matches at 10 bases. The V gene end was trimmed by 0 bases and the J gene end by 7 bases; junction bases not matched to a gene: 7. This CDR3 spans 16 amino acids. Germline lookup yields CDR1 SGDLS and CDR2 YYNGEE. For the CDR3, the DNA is TGTGCCAGCAGCGTAGTAAGCGGGGGGGCCGGGAATGAGCAGTTCTTC. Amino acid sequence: CASSVVSGGAGNEQFF.

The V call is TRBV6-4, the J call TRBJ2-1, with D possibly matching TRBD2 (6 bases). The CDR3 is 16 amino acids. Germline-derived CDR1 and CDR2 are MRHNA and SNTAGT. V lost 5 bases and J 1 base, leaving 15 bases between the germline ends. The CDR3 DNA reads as TGTGCCAGCAGTCCGGGGACTCCCGGATCCTACAATGAGCAGTTCTTC. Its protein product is CASSPGTPGSYNEQFF.

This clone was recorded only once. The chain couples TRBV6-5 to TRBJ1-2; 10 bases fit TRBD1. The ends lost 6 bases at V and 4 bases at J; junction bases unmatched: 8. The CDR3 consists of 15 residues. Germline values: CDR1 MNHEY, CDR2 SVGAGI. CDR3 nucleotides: TGTGCCAGCAGGGGACAGGGGACTCCCCTCTATGGCTACACCTTC. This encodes CASRGQGTPLYGYTF.

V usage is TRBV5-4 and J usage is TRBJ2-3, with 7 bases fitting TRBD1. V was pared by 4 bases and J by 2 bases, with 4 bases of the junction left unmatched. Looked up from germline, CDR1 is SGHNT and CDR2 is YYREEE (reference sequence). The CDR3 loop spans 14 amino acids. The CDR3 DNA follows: TGTGCCAGCAGCGGGGGACAGTTCACAGATACGCAGTATTTT. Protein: CASSGGQFTDTQYF.

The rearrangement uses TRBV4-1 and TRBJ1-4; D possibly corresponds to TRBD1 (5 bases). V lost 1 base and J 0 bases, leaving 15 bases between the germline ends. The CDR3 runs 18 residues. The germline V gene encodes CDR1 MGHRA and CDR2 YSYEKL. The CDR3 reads CASSQAGSTGPTNEKLFF. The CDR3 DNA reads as TGCGCCAGCAGCCAAGCTGGCTCAACAGGTCCAACTAATGAAAAACTGTTTTTT.

CDR3 in amino acids: CAGAGLRDNEQFF. The CDR3 DNA follows: TGCGCCGGAGCGGGACTTCGAGACAATGAGCAGTTCTTC. The chain couples TRBV10-2 to TRBJ2-1; TRBD2 matches 7 bases. The CDR3 extends over 13 amino acids. Germline V lookup: CDR1 WSHSY, CDR2 SAAADI. The V and J ends lost 11 bases and 5 bases, in that order; junction bases with no gene match: 9.

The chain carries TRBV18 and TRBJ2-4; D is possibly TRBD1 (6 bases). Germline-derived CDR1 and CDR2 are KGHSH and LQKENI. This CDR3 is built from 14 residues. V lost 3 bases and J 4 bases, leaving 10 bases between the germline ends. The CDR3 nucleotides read TGTGCCAGCTCACCGGGAACAGGGAAAAACATTCAGTACTTC. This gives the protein CASSPGTGKNIQYF.

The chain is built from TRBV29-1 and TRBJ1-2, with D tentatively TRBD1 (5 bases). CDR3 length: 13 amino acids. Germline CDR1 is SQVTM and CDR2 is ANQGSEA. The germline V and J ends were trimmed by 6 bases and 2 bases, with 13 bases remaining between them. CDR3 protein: CSVLGGGNYGYTF. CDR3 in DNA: TGCAGCGTCCTCGGGGGGGGGAACTATGGCTACACCTTC.

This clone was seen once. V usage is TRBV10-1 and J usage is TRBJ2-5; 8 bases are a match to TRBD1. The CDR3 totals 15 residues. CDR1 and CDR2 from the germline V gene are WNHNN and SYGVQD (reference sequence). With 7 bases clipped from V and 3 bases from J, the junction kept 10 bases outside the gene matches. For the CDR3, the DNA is TGCGCCAGCACAAAAGGGACAGGCCCTGAAGAGACCCAGTACTTC. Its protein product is CASTKGTGPEETQYF.

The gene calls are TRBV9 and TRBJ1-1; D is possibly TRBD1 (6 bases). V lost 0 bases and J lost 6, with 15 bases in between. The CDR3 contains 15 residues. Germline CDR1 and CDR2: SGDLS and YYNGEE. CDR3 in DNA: TGTGCCAGCAGCGTAGCTGCGGGGGGCGGCTCTGAAGCTTTCTTT. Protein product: CASSVAAGGGSEAFF.

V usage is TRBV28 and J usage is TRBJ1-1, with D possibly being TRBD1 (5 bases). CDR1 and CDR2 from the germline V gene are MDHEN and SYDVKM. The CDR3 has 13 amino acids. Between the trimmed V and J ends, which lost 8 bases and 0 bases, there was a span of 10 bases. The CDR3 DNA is TGTGCCAGCTTTGGGGGGATGAACACTGAAGCTTTCTTT. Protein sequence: CASFGGMNTEAFF. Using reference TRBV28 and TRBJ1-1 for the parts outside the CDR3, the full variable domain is DVKVTQSSRYLVKRTGEKVFLECVQDMDHENMFWYRQDPGLGLRLIYFSYDVKMKEKGDIPEGYSVSREKKERFSLILESASTNQTSMYLCASFGGMNTEAFFGQGTRLTVV.

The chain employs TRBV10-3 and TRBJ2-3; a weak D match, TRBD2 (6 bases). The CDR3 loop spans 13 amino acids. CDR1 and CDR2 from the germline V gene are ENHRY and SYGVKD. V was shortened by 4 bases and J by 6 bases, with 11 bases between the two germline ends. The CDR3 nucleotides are TGTGCCATCAGTGTCGGGGGACGGGATACGCAGTATTTT. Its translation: CAISVGGRDTQYF.

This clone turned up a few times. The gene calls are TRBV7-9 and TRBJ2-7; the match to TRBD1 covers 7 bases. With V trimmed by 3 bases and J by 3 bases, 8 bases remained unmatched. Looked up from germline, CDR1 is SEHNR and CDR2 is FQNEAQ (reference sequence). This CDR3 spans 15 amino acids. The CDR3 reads CASSLRDSPYYEQYF. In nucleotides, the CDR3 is TGTGCCAGCAGCTTGAGGGACAGCCCCTACTACGAGCAGTACTTC.